The 12 T cell receptor beta chains below were found in one sample sequenced in a study of T-cell reconstitution after alpha-beta-depleted transplantation in children. Using unique molecular identifiers, the investigators prepared the TCRbeta library. TCRdb processed the PCR reads anew with MiXCR; each CDR3 protein has one entry. The sample includes more than 300,000 distinct CDR3 sequences, 15% to 20% seen only once; the top ten take around 43%. Sequenced material: PBMCs, mostly from graft donor cells, taken 360 days after TCRalphabeta/CD19-depleted stem cell transplant. The receptors here all came from a male patient aged 2-15 years who had a stem cell transplant for acute lymphoblastic leukemia, so the T cells may come from the graft donor.

This chain connects TRBV7-9 to TRBJ1-3; D possibly corresponds to TRBD1 (6 bases). The CDR3 sequence is 14 residues long. V lost 6 bases to trimming and J lost 2 bases, with 11 bases between them. The germline V gene has CDR1 SEHNR and CDR2 FQNEAQ (reference sequence). CDR3 residues: CASRDWDTGNTIYF. The CDR3 DNA reads TGTGCCAGCAGAGATTGGGACACTGGAAACACCATATATTTT.

The J gene is TRBJ2-5, the V gene TRBV12-3 or TRBV12-4, with 7 bases matching TRBD2. Germline trimming cut 3 bases from V and 7 bases from J; bases unmatched to any gene: 11. The CDR3 is 15 amino acids. The CDR3 DNA follows: TGTGCCAGCAGTTTCGGGGGAGGGGCCGGGGGGACCCAGTACTTC. This sequence encodes CASSFGGGAGGTQYF.

The chain uses TRBV5-1 and TRBJ2-3; 7 nucleotides match TRBD2. CDR1 and CDR2 from the germline V gene are SGHRS and YFSETQ. Losses at the gene ends were 9 bases for V and 0 bases for J; bases not matched to a gene: 13. The CDR3 has 16 residues. For the CDR3, the DNA is TGCGCCACCACTTCGGGAGGCGGCCCTAGCACAGATACGCAGTATTTT. Amino acid sequence: CATTSGGGPSTDTQYF.

Only a few counts were recorded for this clonotype. The rearrangement uses TRBV7-9 and TRBJ2-3, with 7 bases fitting TRBD1. CDR1 and CDR2 (germline): SEHNR, FQNEAQ (reference sequence). This CDR3 contains 16 residues. J gave up 2 bases and V 5 bases, and 10 bases lay outside the gene matches. The CDR3 is CASSPPTGIFTDTQYF. The CDR3 region has the DNA TGTGCCAGCAGCCCGCCGACAGGGATCTTCACAGATACGCAGTATTTT.

The chain has TRBV20-1 and TRBJ2-7; 7 bases agree with TRBD1. V gave up 1 base and J gave up 6 bases; unmatched junction bases: 12. The CDR3 extends over 15 amino acids. The V gene's germline CDR1 is DFQATT and CDR2 SNEGSKA (reference sequence). CDR3 DNA: TGCAGTGCTAGAGCCCCGACAGGGCGAGGGCTCGAGCAGTACTTC. This gives the protein CSARAPTGRGLEQYF.

The CDR3 sequence: CASKRRGELFF. In DNA, the CDR3 is TGTGCCAGCAAGCGCAGGGGGGAGCTGTTTTTT. J is TRBJ2-2 and V is TRBV12-3 or TRBV12-4; no firm D call. V lost 7 bases and J 8 bases, leaving 8 bases between the germline ends. CDR3 length: 11 amino acids.

The table lists this clonotype with a count of one. The chain carries TRBV3-1 and TRBJ1-6; 9 nucleotides agree with TRBD1. V lost 7 bases and J lost 9; bases outside the gene matches: 10. Looked up from germline, CDR1 is LGHDT and CDR2 is YNNKEL (reference sequence). The CDR3 is made up of 15 amino acids. CDR3 DNA: TGTGCCAGCACCCTTACCGGACAGGGGTTTTCACCCCTCCACTTT. Translating it yields CASTLTGQGFSPLHF.

The V gene is TRBV14, the J gene TRBJ2-2, with 8 bases that match TRBD1. CDR1 and CDR2 from the germline V gene are SGHDN and FVKESK. The V segment lost 6 bases and the J segment 1 base; nucleotides outside the gene matches: 4. This CDR3 has 15 residues. DNA for the CDR3: TGTGCCAGCAGTCACGGACAGGGGAACACCGGGGAGCTGTTTTTT. Protein: CASSHGQGNTGELFF.

This clonotype was observed a handful of times. This rearrangement joins TRBV12-5 to TRBJ2-4; 10 nucleotides align to TRBD1. In germline, CDR1 is LGHNT, CDR2 FRNRAP. The CDR3 covers 17 residues. The ends lost 2 bases at V and 8 bases at J; junction bases unmatched: 12. Written as DNA, the CDR3 is TGTGCTAGTGGTTTGATTTTAATCAGGGACAGGGGTCACATTCAGTACTTC. It is translated as CASGLILIRDRGHIQYF.

The V and J genes are TRBV7-2 and TRBJ2-1; D is perhaps TRBD1 or TRBD2 (5 bases each). The V and J ends lost 7 bases and 4 bases respectively, with 14 bases between them. The CDR3 runs to 14 residues. Germline lookup yields CDR1 SGHTA and CDR2 FQGNSA. CDR3 DNA: TGTGCCAGCACCGGTAGGGGCGGGTACAATGAGCAGTTCTTC. It yields the protein CASTGRGGYNEQFF.

The chain carries TRBV12-3 or TRBV12-4 and TRBJ1-2; the match to TRBD1 covers 7 bases. The CDR3 spans 14 residues. V shed 5 bases, J shed 3 bases, and the junction held 6 bases outside the gene matches. Here the CDR3 DNA reads TGTGCCAGCAGTCGTACGACAGGGCACTATGGCTACACCTTC. Its translation: CASSRTTGHYGYTF.

This clonotype has a handful of counts. The J gene is TRBJ2-1, the V gene TRBV6-5, with a tentative D call TRBD2 (5 bases). The CDR3 is 12 residues long. CDR1 MNHEY and CDR2 SVGAGI come from the germline V gene. V lost 6 bases and J 9 bases, leaving 12 bases between the germline ends. CDR3 amino acids: CASSSGGGEQFF. The CDR3, as DNA: TGTGCCAGCAGCTCAGGAGGAGGTGAGCAGTTCTTC.